This T cell receptor beta chain appears in the sequencing data of a study of shared clonotypes between healthy human individuals. Germline CDR1 and CDR2: LNHDA and SQIVND (reference sequence). The CDR3 is 15 amino acids. V lost 5 bases and J lost 3; bases outside the gene matches: 3. Study-level results: Compared with clonotypes that all four donors shared, non-shared clonotypes had lower generation probabilities. Large depth notwithstanding, sorted-subset sequencing proved incomplete by rarefaction.

Concerning this clone: Its antigen is currently unknown.

Replicate PCRs for sorted subsets used 200 ng DNA; this equaled around 28,000 T cell genomes. Assay: immunoSEQ multiplex PCR; the TCRdb copy retains only in-frame clones and omits some. The table records roughly 1,000,000 clones, about 84% of them present only once. This rearrangement joins TRBV19 to TRBJ2-2, with 10 bases lining up with TRBD2. Input material: memory CD4+ T cells from PBMCs. This sample's subset: CD45RA-negative fraction. The origin of this receptor is a man aged 18 to 35 in good health. Some clones in this sample may be carry-over from other donors' samples. The CDR3 DNA is TGTGCCAGTAGTCAAAGCGGGAGGGACACCGGGGAGCTGTTTTTT. Translation: CASSQSGRDTGELFF.